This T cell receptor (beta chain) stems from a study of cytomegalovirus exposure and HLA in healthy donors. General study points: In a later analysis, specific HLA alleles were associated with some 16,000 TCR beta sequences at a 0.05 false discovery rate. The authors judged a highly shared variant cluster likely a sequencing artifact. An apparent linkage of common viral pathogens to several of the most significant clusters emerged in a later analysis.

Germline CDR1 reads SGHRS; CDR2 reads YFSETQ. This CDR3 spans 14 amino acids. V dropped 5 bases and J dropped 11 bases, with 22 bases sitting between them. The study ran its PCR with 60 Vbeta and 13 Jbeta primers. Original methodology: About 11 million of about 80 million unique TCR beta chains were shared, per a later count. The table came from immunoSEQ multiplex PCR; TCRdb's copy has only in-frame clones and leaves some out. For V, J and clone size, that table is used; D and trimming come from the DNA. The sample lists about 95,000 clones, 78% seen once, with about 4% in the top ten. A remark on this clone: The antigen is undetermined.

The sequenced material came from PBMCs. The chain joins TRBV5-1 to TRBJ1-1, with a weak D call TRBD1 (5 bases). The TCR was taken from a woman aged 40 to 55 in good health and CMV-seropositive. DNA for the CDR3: TGCGCCAGCAGACTTTTACTCGACCCGGGGGACGCTTTCTTT. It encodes CASRLLLDPGDAFF.